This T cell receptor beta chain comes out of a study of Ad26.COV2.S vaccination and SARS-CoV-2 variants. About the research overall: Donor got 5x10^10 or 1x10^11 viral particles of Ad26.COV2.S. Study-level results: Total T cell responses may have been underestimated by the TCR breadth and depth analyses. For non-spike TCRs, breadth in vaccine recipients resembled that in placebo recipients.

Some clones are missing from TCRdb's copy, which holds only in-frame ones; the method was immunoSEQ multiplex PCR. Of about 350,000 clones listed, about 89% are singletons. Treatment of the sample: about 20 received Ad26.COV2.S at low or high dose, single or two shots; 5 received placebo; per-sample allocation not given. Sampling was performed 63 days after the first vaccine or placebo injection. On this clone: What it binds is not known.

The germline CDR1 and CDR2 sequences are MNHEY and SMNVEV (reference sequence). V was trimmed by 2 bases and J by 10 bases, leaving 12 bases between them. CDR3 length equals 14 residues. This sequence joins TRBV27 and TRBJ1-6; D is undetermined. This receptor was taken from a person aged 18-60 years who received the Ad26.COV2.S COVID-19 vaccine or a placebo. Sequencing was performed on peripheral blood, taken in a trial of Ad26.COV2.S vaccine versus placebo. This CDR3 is CASSLVPERSPLHF. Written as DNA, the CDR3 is TGTGCCAGCAGTTTAGTTCCGGAACGGTCACCCCTCCACTTT.